The T cell receptor beta chain under discussion was sequenced for a study of T-cell memory formation after mild COVID-19. Whole-study results and caveats: The study found contracting CD4+ clones mainly in CM and EM and contracting CD8+ clones in EMRA. Some SARS-CoV-2-responding clones were already detected in memory before infection. Clones shrinking from day 15 to 85 showed even CD4/CD8 mixes; later expanders tilted CD4+.

TCRalpha and TCRbeta libraries used 5'RACE with constant-segment primers and UMIs. In TCRdb, the 5' RACE reads were re-called with MiXCR into one record per CDR3 protein. Among about 270,000 distinct CDR3 sequences listed, around 15% were seen once. V shed 2 bases and J shed 6 bases, with 5 bases lying between them. The CDR3 contains 11 residues. Germline values: CDR1 MGHRA, CDR2 YSYEKL. As concerns this clonotype: Its antigen is as yet unknown.

The chain has TRBV4-1 and TRBJ2-7; D gene uncertain. The sequence derives from a man younger than 30 who had mild COVID-19 (a few samples of this study predate the infection). Cell type and time point are not known. The specimen was PBMCs or a T cell subset sorted from them (not recorded which). CDR3 DNA sequence: TGCGCCAGCAGCCAACAAGGCGAGCAGTACTTC. Encoded protein: CASSQQGEQYF.